This TCR beta chain was recovered during a study of identical twins. Regarding the study as a whole: Cross-sectional statistical analysis was relied on for the conclusions, without the same donors being followed. Twins shared out-of-frame alpha sequences with excess low generation probability.

This clonotype has ten or more counts. Its antigen is unidentified. CDR3 length: 13 residues. Trimming pared 4 bases from V and 0 bases from J, leaving 8 bases between. Germline V CDR1 and CDR2: SGHDT, YYEEEE. Unique molecular identifiers were present on cDNA, and template switching added a universal primer site. TCRdb recomputed calls from the 5' RACE reads with MiXCR, one row per CDR3 protein. The table includes a few hundred thousand distinct CDR3 sequences, around 8.3% detected once. This sample was shared with a second study, whose subject was yellow fever vaccine responses in identical twins.

This chain joins TRBV5-6 and TRBJ2-7; no definite D call. This sequence originates from a woman under 30 in good health. The sequencing sample was made of CD8+ T cells sorted from blood. The CDR3 nucleotides read TGTGCCAGCAGCCAAGGAAACTCCTACGAGCAGTACTTC. It specifies CASSQGNSYEQYF.